The rows below give T cell receptor beta chains drawn from one sample of a study of OX40 agonist ivuxolimab in advanced cancers. Sequencing was performed with immunoSEQ multiplex PCR; in TCRdb, only in-frame clones are kept and a portion is missing. The sample lists roughly 120,000 clones, approximately 90% occurring once. Source: CD4+ or CD8+ T cells sorted from blood, taken in a trial of the OX40 agonist ivuxolimab. The receptors originated from an adult with an advanced solid tumor such as melanoma, head and neck, liver or kidney cancer. Each CDR3 is given with its conserved first and last residue. A D gene is named only where the DNA matches it firmly. Clone size is not always given. Where it is, it says once, few, many or a class for expanded clones.

clone_size,v_call,j_call,d_call,cdr3_nt,cdr3_aa
NA,TRBV9,TRBJ2-7,NA,TGTGCCAGCAGCGTAGGATGGCAGCCTTACGAGCAGTACTTC,CASSVGWQPYEQYF
NA,TRBV7-2,TRBJ1-5,NA,TGTGCCAGCAGCTTAGCCATAGGGCCCCAGCATTTT,CASSLAIGPQHF
NA,TRBV27,TRBJ2-7,TRBD1,TGTGCCAGCAGTTCGACAGGGATCGAGCAGTACTTC,CASSSTGIEQYF
NA,TRBV7-8,TRBJ2-7,TRBD2,TGTGCCAGCAGATCCGGGACTAGCGGGAGGGCCTTATACGAGCAGTACTTC,CASRSGTSGRALYEQYF
NA,TRBV5-6,TRBJ1-5,NA,TGTGCCAGCAGCTTAGGACACTTAAATAGCAATCAGCCCCAGCATTTT,CASSLGHLNSNQPQHF
NA,TRBV5-1,TRBJ2-1,NA,TGCGCCAGCGGGTTCTCACAGGGCAGCAACAATGAGCAGTTCTTC,CASGFSQGSNNEQFF
NA,TRBV2,TRBJ2-1,NA,TGTGCCAGCAGGGTCCGGCGTTCTTCCTACAATGAGCAGTTCTTC,CASRVRRSSYNEQFF
NA,TRBV10-3,TRBJ1-3,NA,TGTGCCATCAGCCTACAGGGAAACACCATATATTTT,CAISLQGNTIYF
NA,TRBV7-9,TRBJ2-7,NA,TGTGCCAGCAGCTCGGGCGTCTACGAGCAGTACTTC,CASSSGVYEQYF
NA,TRBV27,TRBJ2-3,TRBD2,TGTGCCAGCAGTTCCCCGTCACTAGCGGGAGGTTCAGATACGCAGTATTTT,CASSSPSLAGGSDTQYF
NA,TRBV6-5,TRBJ2-6,NA,TGTGCCAGCAGTTCCCTGGGGGCTGGGGCCAACGTCCTGACTTTC,CASSSLGAGANVLTF
NA,TRBV7-2,TRBJ1-2,TRBD1,TGTGCCAGCAGCTTTACAGGGGGACCCTATGGCTACACCTTC,CASSFTGGPYGYTF
NA,TRBV27,TRBJ1-1,NA,TGTGCCAGCAGTTTATCGCGGCAGGGGAACACTGAAGCTTTCTTT,CASSLSRQGNTEAFF
NA,TRBV6-5,TRBJ1-6,NA,TGTGCCAGCAGTTACAACCGCGAGACCCTCCACTTT,CASSYNRETLHF
NA,TRBV5-1,TRBJ2-5,NA,TGCGCCAGCGGGACGGGAGTGTTCGAGACCCAGTACTTC,CASGTGVFETQYF
NA,TRBV2,TRBJ1-3,NA,TGTGCCAGCAGGGAACAGGTAGTCTCTGGAAACACCATATATTTT,CASREQVVSGNTIYF
NA,TRBV6-5,TRBJ1-2,TRBD1,TGTGCCAGCAGTTACTCGGGACAGGGAAGTTATGGCTACACCTTC,CASSYSGQGSYGYTF
NA,TRBV5-4,TRBJ1-1,NA,TGTGCCAGCAGCTTGGTGATGTTTGGAAACACTGAAGCTTTCTTT,CASSLVMFGNTEAFF
NA,TRBV27,TRBJ2-3,TRBD2,TGTGCCAGCAGTCCAAAGACCCGGGGGGTTAGCACAGATACGCAGTATTTT,CASSPKTRGVSTDTQYF
NA,TRBV27,TRBJ1-5,NA,TGTGCCAGCAGTTTATTACTCTTCAATATTCAGCCCCCCCGTGAGCCCCAGCATTTT,CASSLLLFNIQPPREPQHF
NA,TRBV6-5,TRBJ2-3,TRBD1,TGTGCCAGCAGTTACAGGGACAGCTTCACAGATACGCAGTATTTT,CASSYRDSFTDTQYF
NA,TRBV6-1,TRBJ1-1,NA,TGTGCCAGCAGTCTACAGGGTGCGAACACTGAAGCTTTCTTT,CASSLQGANTEAFF
few,TRBV4-2,TRBJ1-1,NA,TGTGCCAGCAGCCAAGGACACTTGAACACTGAAGCTTTCTTT,CASSQGHLNTEAFF
NA,TRBV28,TRBJ1-2,NA,TGTGCCAGCACCGTGGGGATTCGGGGCTACACCTTC,CASTVGIRGYTF
NA,TRBV7-9,TRBJ2-7,TRBD1,TGTGCCAGCAGGGGACAGGGTATTCCCTACGAGCAGTACTTC,CASRGQGIPYEQYF
NA,TRBV13,TRBJ2-3,TRBD2,TGTGCCAGCAGCTTAGTGTTTAGAGGACTAGCGGGAGGAACCGGTGGTACGCAGTATTTT,CASSLVFRGLAGGTGGTQYF
NA,TRBV5-8,TRBJ1-2,NA,TGTGCCAGCAGCTTGGTCGGGAACCGAGATGTCTATGGCTACACCTTC,CASSLVGNRDVYGYTF
NA,TRBV2,TRBJ2-3,NA,TGTGCCAGCAGTTCGGGACCCACAGATACGCAGTATTTT,CASSSGPTDTQYF
NA,TRBV27,TRBJ2-7,TRBD2,TGTGCCAGCACCCAACTAGCGGGAGATTACGAGCAGTACTTC,CASTQLAGDYEQYF